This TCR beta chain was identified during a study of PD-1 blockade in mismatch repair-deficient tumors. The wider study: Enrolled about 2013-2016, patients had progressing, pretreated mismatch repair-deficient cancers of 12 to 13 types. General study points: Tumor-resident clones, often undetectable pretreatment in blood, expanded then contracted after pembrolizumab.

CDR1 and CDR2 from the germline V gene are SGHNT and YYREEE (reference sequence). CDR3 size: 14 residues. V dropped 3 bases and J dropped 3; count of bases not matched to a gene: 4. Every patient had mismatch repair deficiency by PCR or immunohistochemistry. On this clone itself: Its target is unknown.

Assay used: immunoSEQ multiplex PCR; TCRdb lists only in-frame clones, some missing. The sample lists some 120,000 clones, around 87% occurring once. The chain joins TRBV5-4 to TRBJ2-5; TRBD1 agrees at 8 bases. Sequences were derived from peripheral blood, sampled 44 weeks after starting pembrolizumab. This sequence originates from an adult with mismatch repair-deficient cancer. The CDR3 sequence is CASSWDRQKETQYF. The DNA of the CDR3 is TGTGCCAGCAGCTGGGACAGGCAGAAAGAGACCCAGTACTTC.